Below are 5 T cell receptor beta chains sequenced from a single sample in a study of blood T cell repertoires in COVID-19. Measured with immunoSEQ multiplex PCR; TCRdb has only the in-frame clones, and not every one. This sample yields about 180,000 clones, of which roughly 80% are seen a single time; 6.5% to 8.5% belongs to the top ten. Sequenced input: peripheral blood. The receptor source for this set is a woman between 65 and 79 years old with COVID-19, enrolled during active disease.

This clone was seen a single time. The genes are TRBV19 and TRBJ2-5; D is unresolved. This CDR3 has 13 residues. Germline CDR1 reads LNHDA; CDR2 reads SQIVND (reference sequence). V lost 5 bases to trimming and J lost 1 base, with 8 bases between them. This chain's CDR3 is CASSFSRQETQYF. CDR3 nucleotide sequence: TGTGCCAGTAGTTTCAGTCGCCAAGAGACCCAGTACTTC.

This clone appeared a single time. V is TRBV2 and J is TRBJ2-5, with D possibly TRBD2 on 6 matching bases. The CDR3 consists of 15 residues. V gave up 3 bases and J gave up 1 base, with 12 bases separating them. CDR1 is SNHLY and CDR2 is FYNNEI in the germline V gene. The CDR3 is CASSESGTSQETQYF. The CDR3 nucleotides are TGTGCCAGCAGTGAGTCAGGGACTTCCCAAGAGACCCAGTACTTC.

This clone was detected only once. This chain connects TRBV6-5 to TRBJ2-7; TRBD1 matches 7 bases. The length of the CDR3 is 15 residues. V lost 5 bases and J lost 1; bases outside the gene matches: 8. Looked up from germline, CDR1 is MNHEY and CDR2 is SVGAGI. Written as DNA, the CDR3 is TGTGCCAGCAGTCGGGTGGGACAGAGATCCTACGAGCAGTACTTC. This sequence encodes CASSRVGQRSYEQYF.

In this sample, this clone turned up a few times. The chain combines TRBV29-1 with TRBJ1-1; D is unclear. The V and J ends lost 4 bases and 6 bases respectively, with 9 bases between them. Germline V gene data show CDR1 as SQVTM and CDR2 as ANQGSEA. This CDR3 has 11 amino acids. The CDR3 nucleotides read TGCAGCGTTGCCCATGGGCCTGAAGCTTTCTTT. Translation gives CSVAHGPEAFF.

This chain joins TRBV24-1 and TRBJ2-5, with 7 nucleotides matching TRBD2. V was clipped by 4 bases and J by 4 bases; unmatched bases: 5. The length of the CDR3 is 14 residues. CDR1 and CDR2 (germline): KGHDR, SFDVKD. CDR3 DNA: TGTGCCACCAGTGACCGATGGGGGGGAGAGACCCAGTACTTC. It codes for CATSDRWGGETQYF.